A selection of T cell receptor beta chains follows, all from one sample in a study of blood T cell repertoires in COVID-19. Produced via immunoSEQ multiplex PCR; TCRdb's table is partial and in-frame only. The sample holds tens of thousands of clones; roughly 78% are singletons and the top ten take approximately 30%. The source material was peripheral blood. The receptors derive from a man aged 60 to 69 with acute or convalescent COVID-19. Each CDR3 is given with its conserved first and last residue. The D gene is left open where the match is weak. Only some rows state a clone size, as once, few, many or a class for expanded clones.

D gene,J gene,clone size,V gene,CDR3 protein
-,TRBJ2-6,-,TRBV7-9,CASSLPQRESGANVLTF
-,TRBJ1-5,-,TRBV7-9,CASSLGPGQPQHF
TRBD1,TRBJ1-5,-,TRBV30,CAWSGAGGKLYSNQPQHF
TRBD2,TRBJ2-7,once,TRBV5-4,CASSLSPGLAAYEQYF
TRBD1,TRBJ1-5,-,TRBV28,CASSPRGGQGTPPQHF
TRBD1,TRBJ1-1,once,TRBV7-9,CASSLVTGGWNTEAFF
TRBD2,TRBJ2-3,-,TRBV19,CASTLRSSGRAGVTDTQYF
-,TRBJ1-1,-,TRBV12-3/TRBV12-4,CASSNLVAPEAFF
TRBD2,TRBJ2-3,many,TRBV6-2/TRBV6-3,CASRPTSGSPPTQYF
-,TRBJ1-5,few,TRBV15,CATRFGGRLNNQPQHF
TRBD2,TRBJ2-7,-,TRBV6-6,CASSSTGGAYEQYF
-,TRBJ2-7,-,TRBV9,CASSVAATGSSYEQYF
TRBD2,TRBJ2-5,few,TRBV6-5,CASSSYTSGRRETQYF
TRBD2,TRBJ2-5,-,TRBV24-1,CATSDLWASGEETQYF
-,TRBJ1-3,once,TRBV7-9,CASRKGRVGLSGNTIYF
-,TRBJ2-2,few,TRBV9,CASRRRATGELFF
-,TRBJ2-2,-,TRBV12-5,CASGDSTGELFF
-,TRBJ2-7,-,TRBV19,CASSARDIVSYEQYF
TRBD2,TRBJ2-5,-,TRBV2,CASSSLAGVGETQYF
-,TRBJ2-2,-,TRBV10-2,CASSESGTPTGELFF
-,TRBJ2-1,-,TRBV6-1,CASSEGLGQTEQFF
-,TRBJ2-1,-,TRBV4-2,CASSQGSSGYNEQFF
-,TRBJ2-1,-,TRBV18,CASSPAGRSYNEQFF
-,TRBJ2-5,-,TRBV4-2,CASSPSLTGLEETQYF
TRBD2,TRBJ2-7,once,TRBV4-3,CASSQATSGIPPYEQYF
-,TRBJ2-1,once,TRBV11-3,CASSLFRGEGFGQFF
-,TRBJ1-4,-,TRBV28,CASSEWGVGEKLFF
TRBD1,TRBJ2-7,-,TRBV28,CASSTPGQGEVHF
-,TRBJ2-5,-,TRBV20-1,CSAIASQTQYF
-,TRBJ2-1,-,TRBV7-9,CASSSGSVDNEQFF
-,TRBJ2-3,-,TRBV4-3,CASSQERSGGDTQYF
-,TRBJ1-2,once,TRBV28,CASSFGGGRGYTF
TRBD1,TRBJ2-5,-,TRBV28,CASSFPLPGQGLETQYF
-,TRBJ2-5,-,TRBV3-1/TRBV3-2,CASSHSGQLQETQYF
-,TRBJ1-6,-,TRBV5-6,CASSLGRGHSPLHF
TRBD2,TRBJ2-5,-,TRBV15,CATSRTSGEETQYF
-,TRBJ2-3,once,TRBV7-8,CASSPLSGRASSTDTQYF
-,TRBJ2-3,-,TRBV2,CASSEMMRASTDTQYF
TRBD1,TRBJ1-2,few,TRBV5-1,CASSFGGTGAYGYTF
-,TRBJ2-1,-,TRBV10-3,CATTRNRVGVNEQFF
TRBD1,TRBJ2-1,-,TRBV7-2,CASSSYSDRGSSYNEQFF
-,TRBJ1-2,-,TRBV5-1,CASSLAGGPSVVGYTF
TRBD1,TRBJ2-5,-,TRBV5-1,CASSLEDRGAETQYF
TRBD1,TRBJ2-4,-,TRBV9,CASSVEGGRLAKNIQYF
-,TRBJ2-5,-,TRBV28,CASSQTPPGVRETQYF
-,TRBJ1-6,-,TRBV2,CASSEDTYNSPLHF
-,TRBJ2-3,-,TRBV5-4,CASTVFPTDTQYF
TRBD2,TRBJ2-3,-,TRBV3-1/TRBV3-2,CASSLLAGGRPDTQYF
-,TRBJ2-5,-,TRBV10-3,CAISVSTGLKTQYF
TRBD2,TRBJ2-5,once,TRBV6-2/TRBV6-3,CASSYTSGLGGVSQETQYF
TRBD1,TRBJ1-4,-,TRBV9,CASSVDQGGDEKLFF
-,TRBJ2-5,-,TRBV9,CASSPMIGIETQYF
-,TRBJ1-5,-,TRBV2,CATRGGSQPQHF